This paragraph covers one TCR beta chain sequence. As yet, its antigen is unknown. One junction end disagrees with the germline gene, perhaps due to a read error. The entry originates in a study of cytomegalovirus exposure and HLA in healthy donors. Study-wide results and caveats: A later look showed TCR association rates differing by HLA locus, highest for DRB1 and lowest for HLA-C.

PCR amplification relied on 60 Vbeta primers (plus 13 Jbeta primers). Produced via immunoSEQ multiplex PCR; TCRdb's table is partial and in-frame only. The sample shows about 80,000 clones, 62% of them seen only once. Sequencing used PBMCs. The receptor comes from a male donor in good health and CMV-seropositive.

DNA for the CDR3: TGTTCCAGCAGCTTCCCCGGTGGGGGGGCTAATCCTGGAAACACCATATATTTT. Translating it yields CSSSFPGGGANPGNTIYF. V is TRBV7-9 and J is TRBJ1-3, with D maybe TRBD1 (6 bases). The CDR3 runs 18 residues. Germline V gene data show CDR1 as SEHNR and CDR2 as FQNEAQ (reference sequence). Complete variable domain (other parts from reference TRBV7-9 and TRBJ1-3): DTGVSQNPRHKITKRGQNVTFRCDPISEHNRLYWYRQTLGQGPEFLTYFQNEAQLEKSRLLSDRFSAERPKGSFSTLEIQRTEQGDSAMYLCSSSFPGGGANPGNTIYFGEGSWLTVV.